This T cell receptor beta chain was identified in a study of blood T cell repertoires in COVID-19 (dated by TCRdb to about 2020). Regarding the study in general: Samples from collaborators originated in the United States, Italy and Spain and spanned both the acute and convalescent phases of COVID-19. The samples were drawn from the first 160 participants of the ongoing ImmuneRACE study and from some 1,300 subjects provided by 6 global collaborators. The dataset comprised deeply sampled blood TCRbeta repertoires from subjects exposed to, actively infected with, or recovered from COVID-19. Where available, HLA class I and class II types were taken from metadata supplied by the sample provider and were not determined by assay-based typing. The material from the prospective study consisted of cDNA or gDNA derived from T cells, B-cell-depleted T cells, or PBMCs. The repertoires were released in a freely available public database intended as a resource for research on the immune response to SARS-CoV-2. Sample metadata almost always included a de-identified subject ID, COVID-19 status, age in years and sex. The paper's findings and limits, for the study overall: The quantity of clinical and demographic metadata differed by source and by participant and was supplied without curation.

Participants in the prospective study were enrolled through a virtual design, were aged about 18 to 100 years, and lived in roughly 24 United States geographic areas. To assign participants to cohorts, the prospective study relied on clinical history that participants themselves reported in a screening survey and a study questionnaire. For ImmuneRACE Cohort 3, a participant was defined as recovered based on two consecutive negative NP/OP PCR tests, clearance by a healthcare professional, or resolution of symptoms. In the prospective study, mobile phlebotomists collected whole blood, serum and a nasopharyngeal or oropharyngeal swab from each participant. Participants in the prospective study had the option to provide additional blood draws and questionnaires over an approximately two-month period. Blood samples from the prospective study were shipped frozen or at room temperature prior to DNA extraction.

From cysteine to phenylalanine, the CDR3 is 16 amino acids long. Only the CDR3 part of the read is kept: 48 bases, read in frame from the first base. Germline trimming: 4 bases from V, 4 bases from J; junction bases outside gene matches: 12. Looking up the germline V gene yields CDR1 SGHDT and CDR2 YYEEEE. A note on this clone: What antigen it recognizes has not been identified. No quality values exist for individual bases; no much larger clone is one base distant.

TCRbeta CDR3 regions were amplified from genomic DNA by means of the immunoSEQ Assay, a bias-controlled multiplex PCR. Per the original workflow: Nucleated cell counts per sample were estimated from amplification of reference gene primers within the assay. To quantify the absolute abundance of each unique TCRbeta CDR3 rearrangement, sequence reads were collapsed and filtered. Productive Simpson clonality was computed per sample as the square root of Simpson's diversity index over productive rearrangements. In its TCRdb copy, this immuneACCESS table keeps in-frame sequences only and misses some clones. Where compared with another copy, unresolved V genes explain less than half of these, and the others have no known cause. V and J calls and clone size are those listed in that table; D and trimming were worked out from the DNA. A total of about 170,000 clones appear in this sample, 70% to 85% of them only once. The ten top clones hold approximately 16% of the sample.

The clonotype was recovered from a man aged 50-59 years who had recovered from COVID-19. The sequence links TRBV5-6 to TRBJ1-2, with 8 bases in between that match TRBD1. Sequencing was carried out using PBMCs or T cells enriched from blood (not recorded which). DNA sequence: TGTGCCAGCAGCACACCGGACAGGGCTTCCCTCTATGGCTACACCTTC. The resulting protein is CASSTPDRASLYGYTF.